The sequence of this T cell receptor beta chain was determined in a study of beta chain features in type 1 diabetes. CDR1 and CDR2 from the germline V gene are SGHRS and YFSETQ. V lost 1 base and J 2 bases, leaving 9 bases between the germline ends. The CDR3 has 14 amino acids. Expressed TCRB transcripts were sequenced, since all the RNA that had been isolated was reverse transcribed. Profiled with immunoSEQ multiplex PCR; TCRdb holds only in-frame clones, not every one. The table shows about 340,000 clones, with 13% occurring only once. Findings and caveats of the study: Across all four CD4+ subsets, people with type 1 diabetes showed modestly shorter TCRB CDR3s. Whether HLA type influences TCRB rearrangement remained unresolved here.

This clone was observed a few times. The antigen remains undetermined. The chain employs TRBV5-1 and TRBJ1-2, with D possibly matching TRBD1 (6 bases). The sequence was obtained from a woman under 30 with type 1 diabetes. The sample was naive CD4+ T cells from blood. The CDR3: CASSLTQGNYGYTF. CDR3 bases: TGCGCCAGCAGCTTGACACAGGGAAACTATGGCTACACCTTC.